The present TCR beta chain was sequenced within a study of glioma-infiltrating T cells after dendritic cell vaccination. For the study at large: Patients received three intradermal dendritic cell vaccine injections at biweekly intervals. Findings and caveats of the study: The cohort had few patients with full blood and tumor sets.

Time point defined: after dendritic cell vaccination, including at tumor progression/relapse. Only patients with spare fresh-frozen tumor and over two years of follow-up were included. No glioblastoma patient carried an isocitrate dehydrogenase mutation. J was trimmed by 3 bases and V by 6 bases; bases with no gene match: 4. CDR1 is SNHLY and CDR2 is FYNNEI in the germline V gene. CDR3 length: 14 amino acids. About this clone: Its specificity is unknown.

Generated by immunoSEQ multiplex PCR, the TCRdb table keeps only in-frame clones and is missing some. This table has around 92,000 clones, over 80% appearing once. The sample here was blood, taken after dendritic cell vaccination. V usage is TRBV2 and J usage is TRBJ1-2; 10 nucleotides align to TRBD1. The sequence came from a human donor with glioblastoma. In DNA, the CDR3 is TGTGCCAGCAGGGGACAGGGGTGGGACTATGGCTACACCTTC. Protein: CASRGQGWDYGYTF.